The rows below give T cell receptor beta chains drawn from one sample of a study of cytomegalovirus exposure and HLA in healthy donors. TCRdb keeps only in-frame clones here, not all; method: immunoSEQ multiplex PCR. Of approximately 97,000 clones in the sample, about four fifths were seen once. What was sequenced was PBMCs. All receptors derive from a male donor in good health and CMV-seropositive. Both conserved end residues are trimmed from each CDR3. Each record gives: J gene, V gene, CDR3 protein.

>TRBJ2-7|TRBV14
ASRPTGDYEQY
>TRBJ1-2|TRBV5-4
ASSPPGTASNYGYT
>TRBJ1-3|TRBV5-4
ASSNAVGQVSGNTIY
>TRBJ1-4|TRBV10-3
AISESEGNNEKLF
>TRBJ2-1|TRBV30
AWSALGLTKGNEQF
>TRBJ2-1|TRBV7-7
ASSLESGEQF
>TRBJ2-2|TRBV4-1
ASSPGTSAGGELF
>TRBJ1-1|TRBV6-6
ATGVQRQMNTEAF
>TRBJ1-4|TRBV4-2
ASSQDGRFNEKLF
>TRBJ1-5|TRBV6-6
ASLDGDYNQPQH
>TRBJ1-1|TRBV29-1
SVERGANTEAF
>TRBJ2-7|TRBV29-1
SVAGASAHEQY
>TRBJ2-1|TRBV5-4
ASSSGTSGINNEQF
>TRBJ2-7|TRBV30
AWSQSSEQY
>TRBJ1-1|TRBV4-3
ASSWDRGGKAF
>TRBJ1-5|TRBV2
ASSEAGWETGDQPQH
>TRBJ1-1|TRBV30
AWGTGEGTEAF
>TRBJ1-2|TRBV30
AWSPQGDYGYT
>TRBJ2-7|TRBV27
ASSSLGGSSYEQY
>TRBJ1-1|TRBV20-1
CGRGDTEAF
>TRBJ1-6|TRBV5-1
ASSPRAGADYNSPLH
>TRBJ2-7|TRBV5-1
ASSLRDRGYEQY
>TRBJ1-1|TRBV4-3
ASSLGAGGHGNTEAF
>TRBJ2-3|TRBV23-1
ARATDSPCTDTQY
>TRBJ2-5|TRBV5-4
ASSLAGTAEETQY
>.|TRBV5-6
ASSFGYEQY
>TRBJ1-3|TRBV5-6
ASTRQGANTIY
>TRBJ2-2|TRBV5-1
ASSKDTEGAGELF
>TRBJ1-2|TRBV5-1
ASSFDRVGYGYT
>TRBJ2-5|TRBV7-3
ASSLSQQETQY
>TRBJ2-5|TRBV13
ASSSGTLGETQY
>TRBJ1-6|TRBV7-2
ASSLVRRALH
>TRBJ2-7|TRBV21-1
ASIEDIRTSYEQY
>TRBJ2-2|TRBV5-6
ASSLGRGVNTGELF
>TRBJ2-3|TRBV5-1
ASSLVVTDTQY
>TRBJ2-1|TRBV6-1
ASSEGSSGPYNEQF
>TRBJ2-7|TRBV4-1
ASSQDQRGGSYEQY
>TRBJ1-3|TRBV6-1
ASSESPGNTIY
>TRBJ1-1|TRBV7-3
ASSGSGLVNTEAF
>TRBJ2-3|TRBV7-2
ASSLGQTHTDTQY
>TRBJ2-1|TRBV12-5
ASTESLGDRGNHEQF
>TRBJ1-2|TRBV5-1
ASSSAGGEVGYT
>TRBJ1-1|TRBV30
AFPGGQGRSVF
>TRBJ1-6|TRBV18
ASSPYSNSPLH
>TRBJ2-7|TRBV30
AWTGGAYEQY
>TRBJ1-1|TRBV2
ASITDRANTEAF
>TRBJ1-1|TRBV5-1
ASSLSLNTEAF
>TRBJ2-3|TRBV5-4
ASSPGGSTPTDTQY
>TRBJ1-1|TRBV18
ASSRQEREAF
>TRBJ2-1|TRBV7-9
ASSPSGTSVSEQF
>TRBJ2-6|TRBV29-1
SVNEDPGANVLT
>TRBJ2-7|TRBV5-1
ASSFAGGEQY
>TRBJ2-5|TRBV9
ASSVTSGGDQETQY
>TRBJ2-2|TRBV1
TSSQGLAGGRPGELF
>TRBJ2-7|TRBV30
AWSLGGDLSYEQY
>TRBJ1-2|TRBV29-1
SVEDRANPVNYGYT
>TRBJ1-2|TRBV30
AWIGVRKDYGYT
>TRBJ1-1|TRBV19
ASRGGAEAF